This TCR beta chain was sequenced in a study of blood T cell repertoires in COVID-19. At the level of the study: T cells, B-cell-depleted T cells, or PBMCs supplied cDNA or gDNA.

Germline CDR1 SQVTM, CDR2 ANQGSEA. The CDR3 runs 15 residues. The V end was cut by 3 bases, the J end by 9 bases, with 23 bases between. How the authors handled the data: How many nucleated cells were present was estimated from reference gene primer amplification. TCRdb's table, derived via immunoSEQ multiplex PCR, lists solely in-frame clones and lacks some. D and trimming come from the DNA, and the V and J calls and clone size come from that table. This table holds 250,000 to 350,000 clones, around 87% found once. This chain joins TRBV29-1 and TRBJ1-2; the D gene is possibly TRBD1 (6 bases). What was sequenced was PBMCs or T cells enriched from blood (not recorded which). The sequence was collected from a woman under 30 with acute COVID-19. The CDR3 region has the DNA TGCAGCGTTGATATAGAACAGGGCAAAAGGGGTAGCTACACCTTC. Its translation is CSVDIEQGKRGSYTF.